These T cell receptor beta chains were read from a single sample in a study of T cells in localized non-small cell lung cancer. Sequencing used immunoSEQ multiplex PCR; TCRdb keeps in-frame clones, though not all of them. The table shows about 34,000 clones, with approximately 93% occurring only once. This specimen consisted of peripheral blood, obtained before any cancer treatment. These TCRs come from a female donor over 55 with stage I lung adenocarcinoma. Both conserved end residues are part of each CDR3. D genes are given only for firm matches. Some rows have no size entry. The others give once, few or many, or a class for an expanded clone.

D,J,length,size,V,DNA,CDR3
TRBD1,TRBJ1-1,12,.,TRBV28,TGTGCCAGCAGGGAGGGGGCCGCTGAAGCTTTCTTT,CASREGAAEAFF
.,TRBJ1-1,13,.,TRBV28,TGTGCCAGCAGTGTAACAGGGAACACTGAAGCTTTCTTT,CASSVTGNTEAFF
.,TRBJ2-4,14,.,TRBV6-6,TGTGCCAGCCCCTGGCCGTTAGCCAAAAACATTCAGTACTTC,CASPWPLAKNIQYF
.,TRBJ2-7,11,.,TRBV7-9,TGTGCCAGGACAGTTTACTACGAGCAGTACTTC,CARTVYYEQYF
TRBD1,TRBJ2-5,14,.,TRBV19,TGTGCCAGTAGTACAACAGGGGGGCGAGAGACCCAGTACTTC,CASSTTGGRETQYF
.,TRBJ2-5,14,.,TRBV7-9,TGTGCCAGCAGCTTCCGACAGGTGGGAGAGACCCAGTACTTC,CASSFRQVGETQYF
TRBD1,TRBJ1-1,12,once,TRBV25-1,TGTGCCAGCAGTAAGGGGGCCACTGAAGCTTTCTTT,CASSKGATEAFF
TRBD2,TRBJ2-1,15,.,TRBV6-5,TGTGCCAGCAGGTCACCCGGGCTAGCGGGGCGGGGTATGATCTTC,CASRSPGLAGRGMIF
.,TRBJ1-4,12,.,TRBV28,TGTGCCAGCAGATCTAGAAATGAAAAACTGTTTTTT,CASRSRNEKLFF
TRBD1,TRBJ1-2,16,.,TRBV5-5,TGTGCCAGCAGCTTGGACCCGGGACAGGCTTCCTATGGCTACACCTTC,CASSLDPGQASYGYTF
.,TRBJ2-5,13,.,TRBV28,TGTGCCAGCACCAATTCCCCAGTCGAGACCCAGTACTTC,CASTNSPVETQYF
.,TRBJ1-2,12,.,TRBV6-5,TGTGCCAGCGCACGGGCGAACTATGGCTACACCTTC,CASARANYGYTF
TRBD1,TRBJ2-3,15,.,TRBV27,TGTGCCAGCAGTTTTGGCGGGACAGGGGCAGATACGCAGTATTTT,CASSFGGTGADTQYF
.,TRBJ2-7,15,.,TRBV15,TGTGCCACCAGCAGAGATTTGTCAGGCGACTACGAGCAGTACTTC,CATSRDLSGDYEQYF
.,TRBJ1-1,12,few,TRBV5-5,TGTGCCAGCAGCCTGCAACAGCTTGAAGCTTTCTTT,CASSLQQLEAFF
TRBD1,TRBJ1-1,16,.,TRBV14,TGTGCCAGCAGCCATGCAGACAGGGCTATGAACACTGAAGCTTTCTTT,CASSHADRAMNTEAFF
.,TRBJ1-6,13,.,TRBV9,TGTGCCAGCAGCGCAGAAGGGAATTCACCCCTCCACTTT,CASSAEGNSPLHF
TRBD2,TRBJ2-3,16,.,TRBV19,TGTGCCAGTAGTACCTATAGCGGGAGTCTCACTAATACGCAGTATTTT,CASSTYSGSLTNTQYF
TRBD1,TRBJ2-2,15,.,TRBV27,TGTGCCAGCAGTCTTAGGACAGGGGTCACCGGGGAGCTGTTTTTT,CASSLRTGVTGELFF
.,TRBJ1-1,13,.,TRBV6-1,TGTGCCAGCAGTGATCCGCCGACAGAACAAGCTTTCTTT,CASSDPPTEQAFF
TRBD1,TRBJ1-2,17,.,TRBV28,TGTGCCAGCACCCAAGGGGGGACAGGGGGCAGAGGCTCGGGCTACACCTTC,CASTQGGTGGRGSGYTF
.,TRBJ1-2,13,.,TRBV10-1,TGCGCCAGCAGCTGGGGGCGGAGCTATGGCTACACCTTC,CASSWGRSYGYTF
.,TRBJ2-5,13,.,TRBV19,TGTGCCAGTGGGCAGGGAGTTCGAGAGACCCAGTACTTC,CASGQGVRETQYF
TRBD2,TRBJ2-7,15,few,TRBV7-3,TGTGCCAGCAGCTTCGAGGGACTAGCGGGTAGCGAGCAGTACTTC,CASSFEGLAGSEQYF
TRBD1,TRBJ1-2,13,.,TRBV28,TGTGCCAGCAGTTCGAACAGGGGATATGGCTACACCTTC,CASSSNRGYGYTF
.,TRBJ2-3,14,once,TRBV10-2,TGCGCCAGCGCGCGCGGATCTAGCACAGATACGCAGTATTTT,CASARGSSTDTQYF
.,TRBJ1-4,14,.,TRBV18,TGTGCCAGCTCACCATACCCCAACGGGGAAAAACTGTTTTTT,CASSPYPNGEKLFF
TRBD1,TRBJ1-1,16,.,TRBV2,TGTGCCAGCAAGGGACAGTCCATATTCATGAACACTGAAGCTTTCTTT,CASKGQSIFMNTEAFF
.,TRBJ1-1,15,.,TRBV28,TGTGCCAGCAGTTCCCCGACAAGGATGAACACTGAAGCTTTCTTT,CASSSPTRMNTEAFF
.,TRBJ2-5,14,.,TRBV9,TGTGCCAGCAGCGCAACGGGGCAGCAAGAGACCCAGTACTTC,CASSATGQQETQYF
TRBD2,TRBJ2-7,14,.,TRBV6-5,TGTGCCAGCAGGGGACTAGCGGGGACCTACGAGCAGTACTTC,CASRGLAGTYEQYF
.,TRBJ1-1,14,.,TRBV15,TGTGCCACCAGCAGGGAGGGAAGAAACACTGAAGCTTTCTTT,CATSREGRNTEAFF
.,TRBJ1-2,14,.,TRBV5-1,TGCGCCAGCAGCTTGGCGTCCGGGGTTGGTGGCTACACCTTC,CASSLASGVGGYTF
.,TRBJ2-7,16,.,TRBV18,TGTGCCAGCTCACCACCGAATCCAGGGGCTAGGTACGAGCAGTACTTC,CASSPPNPGARYEQYF
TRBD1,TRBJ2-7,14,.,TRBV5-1,TGCGCCAGCAGCCCTCGACAGGGCCTCGGCGAGCAGTACTTC,CASSPRQGLGEQYF
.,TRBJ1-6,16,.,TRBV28,TGTGCCAGCAGTTCGACCAACAGAATGGATAATTCACCCCTCCACTTT,CASSSTNRMDNSPLHF
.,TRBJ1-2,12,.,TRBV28,TGTGCCAGCAGTTTATCCGACAGGGGCTACACCTTC,CASSLSDRGYTF
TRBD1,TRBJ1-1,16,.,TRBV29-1,TGCAGCGTTTCAAGGGACAGGGGGCCCCTGAACACTGAAGCTTTCTTT,CSVSRDRGPLNTEAFF
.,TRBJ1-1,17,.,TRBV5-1,TGCGCCAGCAGCTTGGCCTTCTATAACAGGACTAACACTGAAGCTTTCTTT,CASSLAFYNRTNTEAFF
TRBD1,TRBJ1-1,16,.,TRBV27,TGTGCCAGCAGTTTCCGACAGGGGCCTAAGAACACTGAAGCTTTCTTT,CASSFRQGPKNTEAFF
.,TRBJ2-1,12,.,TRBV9,TGTGCCAGCAGTACTACCGGGAGAAACCCGTTCTTC,CASSTTGRNPFF
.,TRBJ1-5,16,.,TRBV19,TGTGCCAGTAGGGCGGCACCGGGGCATAGGGATCAGCCCCAGCATTTT,CASRAAPGHRDQPQHF
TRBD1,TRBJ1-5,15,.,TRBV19,TGTGCCAGTAGTATTGGACAGGGGAGCAATCAGCCCCAGCATTTT,CASSIGQGSNQPQHF
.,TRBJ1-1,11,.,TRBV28,TGTGCCACCCTAACAGAATCTGAAGCTTTCTTT,CATLTESEAFF
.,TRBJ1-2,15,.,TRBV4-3,TGCGCCAGCAGCCCGAGCGGTATGTGGAGAAATGGCTACACCTTC,CASSPSGMWRNGYTF
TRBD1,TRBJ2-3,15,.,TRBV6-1,TGTGCCAGCACCCCATCGACAGGGGGCGCAGATACGCAGTATTTT,CASTPSTGGADTQYF
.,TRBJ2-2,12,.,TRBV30,TGTGCCTGGAGTTGGGTCACCGGGGAGCTGTTTTTT,CAWSWVTGELFF
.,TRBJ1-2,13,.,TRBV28,TGTGCCAGCACCTCAGTTCGGACGGTTGGCTACACCTTC,CASTSVRTVGYTF
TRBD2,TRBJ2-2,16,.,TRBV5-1,TGCGCCAGCAGCTTGGGTAGCGGGGCTCACACCGGGGAGCTGTTTTTT,CASSLGSGAHTGELFF
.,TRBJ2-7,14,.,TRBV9,TGTGCCAGCAGCGTAGAGGTCACTACTAATGAGCAGTACTTC,CASSVEVTTNEQYF
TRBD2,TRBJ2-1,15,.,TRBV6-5,TGTGCCAGCAGGGAGGGACTAGCGGGTGGGGATGAGCAGTTCTTC,CASREGLAGGDEQFF
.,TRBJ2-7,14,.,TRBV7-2,TGTGCCAGCAGCTTTCCTGATCGGCCCTACGAGCAGTACTTC,CASSFPDRPYEQYF